This T cell receptor beta chain was documented in a study of T cells in localized non-small cell lung cancer. V dropped 3 bases and J dropped 8 bases, with 10 bases sitting between them. Germline CDR1 reads DFQATT; CDR2 reads SNEGSKA (reference sequence). The length of the CDR3 is 11 residues. TCRdb's copy holds only in-frame clones and misses some; the assay was immunoSEQ multiplex PCR. The sample has about 23,000 clones, roughly 89% seen once. The sequence came from a male donor older than 55 with stage I lung adenocarcinoma. The V gene is TRBV20-1, the J gene TRBJ2-5, with D possibly matching TRBD2 (6 bases). The sample was peripheral blood, taken before any cancer treatment. CDR3 in DNA: TGCAGTGCTAGCGGGAGTGGCACCCAGTACTTC. Amino acid sequence: CSASGSGTQYF.